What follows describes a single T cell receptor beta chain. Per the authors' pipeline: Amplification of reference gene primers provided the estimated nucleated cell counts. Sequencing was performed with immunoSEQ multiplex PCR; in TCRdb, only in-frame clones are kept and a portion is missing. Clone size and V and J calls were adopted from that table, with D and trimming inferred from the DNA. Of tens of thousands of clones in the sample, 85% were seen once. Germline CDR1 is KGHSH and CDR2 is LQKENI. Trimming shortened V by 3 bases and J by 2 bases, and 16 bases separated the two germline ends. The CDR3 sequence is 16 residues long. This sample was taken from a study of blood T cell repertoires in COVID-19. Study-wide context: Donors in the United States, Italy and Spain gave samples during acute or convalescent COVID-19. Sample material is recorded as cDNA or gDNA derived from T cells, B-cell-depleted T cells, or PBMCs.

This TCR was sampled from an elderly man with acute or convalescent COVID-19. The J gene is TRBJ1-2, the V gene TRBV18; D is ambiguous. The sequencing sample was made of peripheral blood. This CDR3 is CASSPPPAEVNYGYTF. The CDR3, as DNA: TGTGCCAGCTCACCCCCCCCAGCAGAGGTAAACTATGGCTACACCTTC.